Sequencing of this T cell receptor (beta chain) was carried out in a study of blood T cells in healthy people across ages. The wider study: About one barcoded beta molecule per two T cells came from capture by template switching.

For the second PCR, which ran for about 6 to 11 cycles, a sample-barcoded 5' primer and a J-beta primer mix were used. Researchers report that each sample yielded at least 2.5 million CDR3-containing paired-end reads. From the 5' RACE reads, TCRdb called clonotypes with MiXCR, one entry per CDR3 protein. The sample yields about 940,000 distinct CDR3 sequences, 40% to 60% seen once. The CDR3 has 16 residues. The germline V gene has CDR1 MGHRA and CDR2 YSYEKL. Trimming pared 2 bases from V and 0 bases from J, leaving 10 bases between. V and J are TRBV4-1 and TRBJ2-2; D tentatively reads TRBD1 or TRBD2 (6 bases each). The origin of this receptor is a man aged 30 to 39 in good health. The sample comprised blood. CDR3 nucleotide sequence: TGCGCCAGCAGCCAATACGGGGGCACGAACACCGGGGAGCTGTTTTTT. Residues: CASSQYGGTNTGELFF.